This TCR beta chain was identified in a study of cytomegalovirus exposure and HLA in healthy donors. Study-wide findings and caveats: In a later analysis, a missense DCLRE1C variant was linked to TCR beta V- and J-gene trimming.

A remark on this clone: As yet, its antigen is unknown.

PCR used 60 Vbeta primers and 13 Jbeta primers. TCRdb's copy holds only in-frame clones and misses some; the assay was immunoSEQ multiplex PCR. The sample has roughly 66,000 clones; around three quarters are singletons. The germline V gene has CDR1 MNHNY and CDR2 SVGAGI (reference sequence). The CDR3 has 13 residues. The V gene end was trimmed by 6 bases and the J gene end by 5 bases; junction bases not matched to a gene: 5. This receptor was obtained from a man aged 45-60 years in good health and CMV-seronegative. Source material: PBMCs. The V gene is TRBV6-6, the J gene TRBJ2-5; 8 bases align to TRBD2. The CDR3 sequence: CASSPSGSETQYF. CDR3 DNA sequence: TGTGCCAGCAGCCCCAGCGGGAGCGAGACCCAGTACTTC.